This T cell receptor beta chain was recorded in a study of persistence of HIV-infected CD4 T cells. Germline V gene data show CDR1 as DFQATT and CDR2 as SNEGSKA (reference sequence). The ends were cut back, 3 bases at V and 4 bases at J, with 16 bases in the middle. This CDR3 has 14 amino acids. A remark on this clone: Its antigen is unknown.

Cells were stimulated with overlapping HIV-1 Gag 15-mer peptides. Sorting selected CD4+ T cells upregulating both CD40 ligand and CD69. The immunoSEQ assay was version 4, run in survey mode. The repertoire was sequenced with immunoSEQ multiplex PCR; TCRdb's copy has only in-frame clones and lacks some. The sample has about 19,000 clones; 50% to 70% are singletons. The receptor was isolated from an adult woman with HIV who was CMV-seropositive. Sequenced here: CD4+ T cells sorted from PBMCs after roughly 18-hour stimulation, sampled from a patient who received antiretroviral therapy. V usage is TRBV20-1 and J usage is TRBJ2-7, with D tentatively TRBD2 (7 bases). As DNA, the CDR3 is TGCAGTGCTAGTCGCGACCGGGGGGCGTACGAGCAGTACTTC. It specifies CSASRDRGAYEQYF.